This entry lists 18 T cell receptor beta chains sequenced from one sample in a study of shared clonotypes between healthy human individuals. Data came from immunoSEQ multiplex PCR; TCRdb stores just in-frame clones and leaves some out. Of about 770,000 clones in the sample, just under 75% were seen once. Sequencing was performed on memory CD4+ T cells sorted from blood. Subset indicated: CD45RA-negative fraction. The receptors shown here come from a woman aged 25 to 39 in good health.

This clone was counted a few times. The chain is built from TRBV15 and TRBJ2-2, with 8 bases identical to TRBD2. The V gene's germline CDR1 is LNHNV and CDR2 YYDKDF (reference sequence). V lost 0 bases to trimming and J lost 8 bases; unmatched junction nucleotides: 8. This CDR3 contains 16 residues. The CDR3 loop is CATSRDPGGAMGELFF. CDR3 nucleotides: TGTGCCACCAGCAGAGATCCGGGAGGGGCCATGGGGGAGCTGTTTTTT.

The chain is built from TRBV27 and TRBJ2-5, with TRBD1 matching over 7 bases. The CDR3 contains 15 residues. Unmatched junction bases numbered 10, after V lost 4 bases and J lost 5 bases. The germline V gene encodes CDR1 MNHEY and CDR2 SMNVEV (reference sequence). The DNA of the CDR3 is TGTGCCAGCAGTTCCCCGAACAGGGGAACGGAGACCCAGTACTTC. Protein sequence: CASSSPNRGTETQYF.

The chain employs TRBV7-2 and TRBJ2-2; 11 positions agree with TRBD1. Looked up from germline, CDR1 is SGHTA and CDR2 is FQGNSA. The length of the CDR3 is 18 residues. The V segment lost 1 base and the J segment 3 bases; nucleotides outside the gene matches: 7. The CDR3 nucleotides are TGTGCCAGCAGCTTAGATGGCGGGACAGGGGGGCACACCGGGGAGCTGTTTTTT. Translating gives CASSLDGGTGGHTGELFF. Supplemented by reference TRBV7-2 and TRBJ2-2, the full variable domain reads GAGVSQSPSNKVTEKGKDVELRCDPISGHTALYWYRQSLGQGLEFLIYFQGNSAPDKSGLPSDRFSAERTGGSVSTLTIQRTQQEDSAVYLCASSLDGGTGGHTGELFFGEGSRLTVL.

The V and J genes are TRBV15 and TRBJ2-1, with D possibly TRBD1 on 5 matching bases. CDR3 length: 12 amino acids. V gave up 3 bases and J gave up 7 bases, with 7 bases separating them. The germline V gene encodes CDR1 LNHNV and CDR2 YYDKDF (reference sequence). The CDR3 protein is CATSSRVNEQFF. As DNA, the CDR3 is TGTGCCACCAGCAGCAGGGTAAATGAGCAGTTCTTC.

V usage is TRBV5-1 and J usage is TRBJ1-5, with 8 positions matching TRBD1. The CDR3 extends over 14 amino acids. The germline V gene has CDR1 SGHRS and CDR2 YFSETQ. J gave up 3 bases and V 5 bases, and 4 bases lay outside the gene matches. The CDR3 DNA is TGCGCCAGCAGGACAGGGGTTGACAATCAGCCCCAGCATTTT. It yields the protein CASRTGVDNQPQHF.

On this clone itself: The same CDR3 also results from other DNA sequences found in this sample. This chain uses TRBV7-2 with TRBJ1-1, with D possibly being TRBD1 (5 bases). Germline CDR1 and CDR2: SGHTA and FQGNSA. V was pared by 1 base and J by 8 bases, with 11 bases between. There are 13 residues in the CDR3. CDR3 bases: TGTGCCAGCAGCTTAGGAAGGGACCGAGAAGCTTTCTTT. It codes for CASSLGRDREAFF.

V gene TRBV6-5 combines with J gene TRBJ2-2; TRBD2 agrees at 7 bases. Germline trimming cut 6 bases from V and 7 bases from J; bases unmatched to any gene: 11. Germline V CDR1 and CDR2: MNHEY, SVGAGI. CDR3 length: 15 amino acids. The DNA for the CDR3 is TGTGCCAGCAGCGGCGGGAGAGTATTCGTCGGGGAGCTGTTTTTT. Its translation: CASSGGRVFVGELFF.

The gene calls are TRBV11-3 and TRBJ1-1; weak D call: TRBD1 (6 bases). Trimming took 5 bases from V and 2 from J, leaving 15 bases between them. CDR3 length: 15 residues. The germline CDR1 and CDR2 sequences are SGHNT and YENEEA. The CDR3 region is CASSPAGTPNTEAFF. The CDR3 bases are TGTGCCAGCAGCCCAGCTGGGACACCTAACACTGAAGCTTTCTTT.

The genes are TRBV2 and TRBJ2-1; TRBD2 matches at 16 bases. This CDR3 comprises 16 residues. V dropped 8 bases and J dropped 7; count of bases not matched to a gene: 8. Germline CDR1 SNHLY, CDR2 FYNNEI. This CDR3 reads CASQGLAGGPSNEQFF. The DNA for the CDR3 is TGTGCCAGCCAGGGACTAGCGGGAGGGCCCTCGAATGAGCAGTTCTTC.

V and J are TRBV5-1 and TRBJ1-5; 7 bases are a match to TRBD1. Germline V lookup: CDR1 SGHRS, CDR2 YFSETQ. The CDR3 loop spans 13 amino acids. J gave up 4 bases and V 8 bases, and 6 bases lay outside the gene matches. Here the CDR3 DNA reads TGCGCCAGAGAACAGGGGCCAAATCAGCCCCAGCATTTT. Amino acids: CAREQGPNQPQHF.

The chain recombines TRBV7-3 with TRBJ2-1; D might be TRBD1 (5 bases). V was pared by 4 bases and J by 4 bases, with 11 bases between. The CDR3 runs to 14 residues. Germline CDR1 is SGHTA and CDR2 is FQGTGA. The CDR3 here is CASSSSGQYNEQFF. CDR3 DNA sequence: TGTGCCAGCAGCTCATCAGGGCAGTACAATGAGCAGTTCTTC.

J is TRBJ2-7 and V is TRBV11-2, with TRBD2 matching 13 bases. Per the germline V gene, CDR1 is SGHAT and CDR2 is FQNNGV. Losses at the gene ends were 1 base for V and 4 bases for J; bases not matched to a gene: 1. This CDR3 is built from 15 residues. The CDR3 sequence: CASSLVTSGRYEQYF. The CDR3 nucleotides are TGTGCCAGCAGCTTAGTGACTAGCGGGAGGTACGAGCAGTACTTC.

The rearrangement links TRBV15 to TRBJ2-7; possible D gene TRBD1, 7 bases. V dropped 8 bases and J dropped 0 bases, with 14 bases sitting between them. Per germline, CDR1 LNHNV and CDR2 YYDKDF (reference sequence). CDR3 size: 14 residues. The CDR3 DNA reads TGTGCCACCCAGCAGGGGGGTGACTCCTACGAGCAGTACTTC. Residues: CATQQGGDSYEQYF.

The genes are TRBV4-1 and TRBJ1-1; D remains ambiguous. The length of the CDR3 is 13 residues. Between the trimmed V and J ends, which lost 2 bases and 3 bases, there was a span of 7 bases. Germline lookup yields CDR1 MGHRA and CDR2 YSYEKL. CDR3 DNA sequence: TGCGCCAGCAGCCAACGCCCGGACACTGAAGCTTTCTTT. This codes for CASSQRPDTEAFF.

The V and J genes are TRBV6-6 and TRBJ2-7, with 10 positions matching TRBD1. V lost 11 bases and J lost 4; bases outside the gene matches: 8. Germline V lookup: CDR1 MNHNY, CDR2 SVGAGI (reference sequence). The CDR3 contains 13 residues. DNA of the CDR3: TGTGCCTGTAGACAGGGGGCTGCTTACGAGCAGTACTTC. This sequence encodes CACRQGAAYEQYF.

J is TRBJ2-3 and V is TRBV7-6, with unresolved D. Trimming took 8 bases from V and 4 from J, leaving 10 bases between them. Germline V gene sequence: CDR1 SGHVS, CDR2 FNYEAQ. The CDR3 covers 12 residues. The CDR3 here is CASSQWSDTQYF. The CDR3 DNA is TGTGCCAGCTCCCAGTGGTCAGATACGCAGTATTTT.

This rearrangement joins TRBV2 to TRBJ2-1; no definite D call. This CDR3 spans 14 amino acids. Germline CDR1 is SNHLY and CDR2 is FYNNEI. Between the trimmed V and J ends, which lost 6 bases and 4 bases, there was a span of 13 bases. CDR3 amino acids: CASSRPSRYNEQFF. In nucleotides, the CDR3 is TGTGCCAGCAGCAGACCGTCCCGATACAATGAGCAGTTCTTC. Full variable domain (rest looked up from reference TRBV2 and TRBJ2-1): EPEVTQTPSHQVTQMGQEVILRCVPISNHLYFYWYRQILGQKVEFLVSFYNNEISEKSEIFDDQFSVERPDGSNFTLKIRSTKLEDSAMYFCASSRPSRYNEQFFGPGTRLTVL.

J is TRBJ1-4 and V is TRBV4-1; possibly TRBD1 for D (6 bases). The CDR3 runs 17 residues. Germline assignment: CDR1 MGHRA and CDR2 YSYEKL. The germline V and J ends were trimmed by 1 base and 7 bases, with 19 bases remaining between them. For the CDR3, the DNA is TGCGCCAGCAGCCAAGGTCAGGGGTGGTATGGAGGTGAAAAACTGTTTTTT. It is translated as CASSQGQGWYGGEKLFF.